Each of the 9 T cell receptor beta chains below was sequenced from the same sample in a study of T-cell memory formation after mild COVID-19. TCRdb reprocessed the 5' RACE reads via MiXCR and lists one record per CDR3 protein. The data show 550,000 to 650,000 distinct CDR3 sequences, around 15% seen once. Specimen: PBMCs or a T cell subset sorted from them (not recorded which). Source of these receptors: an adult woman who had mild COVID-19 (a few samples of this study predate the infection). Cell type and time point are not known.

This clonotype came up a few times. The CDR3 DNA reads TGTGCCAGCAGATTCGGGACAGGGCCCACTGAAGCTTTCTTT. It specifies CASRFGTGPTEAFF. The chain carries TRBV12-3 or TRBV12-4 and TRBJ1-1, with TRBD1 matching over 9 bases. This CDR3 is 14 amino acids long. Trimming removed 6 bases from V and 4 bases from J; junction bases left unmatched: 6.

V is TRBV7-2 and J is TRBJ2-7; tentative D call: TRBD1 (6 bases). This CDR3 has 16 residues. Germline CDR1 is SGHTA and CDR2 is FQGNSA. V was trimmed by 5 bases and J by 0 bases, leaving 17 bases between them. The CDR3 here is CASSGRMGDNSYEQYF. The CDR3 DNA follows: TGTGCCAGCAGCGGCAGGATGGGGGACAACTCCTACGAGCAGTACTTC.

This clonotype was observed at least ten times. The chain combines TRBV9 with TRBJ1-1, with D tentatively TRBD1 (6 bases). CDR1 and CDR2 from the germline V gene are SGDLS and YYNGEE. The CDR3 covers 13 residues. Trimming cost V 3 bases and J 4 bases, with 10 bases left between them. The CDR3 loop reads CASSGLQGTEAFF. CDR3 DNA: TGTGCCAGCAGCGGACTACAGGGCACTGAAGCTTTCTTT.

Remarks on this clonotype: An end of the junction differs from the germline gene, which may be a read error. The rearrangement uses TRBV10-3 and TRBJ2-7; 8 nucleotides line up with TRBD1. In germline, CDR1 is ENHRY, CDR2 SYGVKD. There are 15 residues in the CDR3. CDR3 in amino acids: CAISDRTGNSNEQYF. The CDR3 nucleotides read TGTGCCATCAGTGATCGGACAGGGAACTCCAACGAGCAGTACTTC.

This clonotype was counted between two and nine times. CDR3 sequence (DNA): TGTGCCAGCCTTGACAGCGTTCTCTATGGCTACACCTTC. This translates into CASLDSVLYGYTF. The V call is TRBV2, the J call TRBJ1-2, with a tentative D call TRBD1 (5 bases). Germline CDR1 is SNHLY and CDR2 is FYNNEI. Between the trimmed V and J ends, which lost 8 bases and 4 bases, there was a span of 14 bases. The CDR3 contains 13 residues.

V gene TRBV20-1 combines with J gene TRBJ2-1; TRBD2 is a possible D gene (6 bases). There are 17 residues in the CDR3. The V gene lost 0 bases and the J gene lost 4 bases, with 19 bases spanning the gap. Per germline, CDR1 DFQATT and CDR2 SNEGSKA (reference sequence). The CDR3 protein is CSARDLERTNTYNEQFF. The CDR3, as DNA: TGCAGTGCTAGAGATCTCGAGAGGACTAATACGTACAATGAGCAGTTCTTC.

The V gene is TRBV5-6, the J gene TRBJ2-5; D gene ambiguous. Deletions cut 0 bases from V and 2 bases from J, with 11 bases between. The length of the CDR3 is 15 residues. Germline V gene sequence: CDR1 SGHDT, CDR2 YYEEEE. CDR3 DNA: TGTGCCAGCAGCTTGGCTTCGTACAGTCAAGAGACCCAGTACTTC. Its translation is CASSLASYSQETQYF.

J is TRBJ2-7 and V is TRBV11-2; 9 nucleotides match TRBD1. The V segment lost 5 bases and the J segment 2 bases; nucleotides outside the gene matches: 7. CDR1 is SGHAT and CDR2 is FQNNGV in the germline V gene. This CDR3 region has 15 residues. The chain's CDR3 is CASSPWTGDTYEQYF. For the CDR3, the DNA is TGTGCCAGCAGCCCCTGGACAGGGGACACCTACGAGCAGTACTTC. Complete variable domain (other parts from reference TRBV11-2 and TRBJ2-7): EAGVAQSPRYKIIEKRQSVAFWCNPISGHATLYWYQQILGQGPKLLIQFQNNGVVDDSQLPKDRFSAERLKGVDSTLKIQPAKLEDSAVYLCASSPWTGDTYEQYFGPGTRLTVT.

The V call is TRBV30, the J call TRBJ1-5; D perhaps matches TRBD1 (6 bases). The CDR3 loop spans 15 amino acids. V gave up 0 bases and J gave up 4 bases, with 13 bases separating them. Germline V lookup: CDR1 GTSNPN, CDR2 SVGIG (reference sequence). CDR3 DNA: TGTGCCTGGAGTGTACTAGGGGGAGGTAATCAGCCCCAGCATTTT. This codes for CAWSVLGGGNQPQHF.